The following is a TCR beta chain sequence with its context. Its antigen is still unknown. Reanalyzing the 5' RACE reads, TCRdb keeps one entry per CDR3 protein, without DNA. This sample contains about 390,000 distinct CDR3 sequences. The data were obtained in a study of T cells expressing NK-cell markers. Study details: Sorted CD3+CD56+NKG2C+, CD3+CD56+NKG2C- and CD3+CD56-NKG2C+ T cells provided the TCR beta repertoires.

The study's findings and limits: Dominance of the CD3+CD56-NKG2C+ fraction by these clonotypes also held in four donors. Whether expanded NKG2C+ T cell clones recognized HCMV stayed uncertain.

The origin of this receptor is a woman aged 45 to 65 in good health. Sequencing input: blood T cells: a sorted CD56 or NKG2C T cell subset, CD4+ or CD8+ T cells, or bulk PBMC T cells (not recorded which).

CDR3 loop: CASSLGRVRSEQFF. The chain joins TRBV5-1 to TRBJ2-1; TCRdb returns TRBD1, unconfirmable since there is no DNA. This CDR3 has 14 amino acids. CDR1 and CDR2 (germline): SGHRS, YFSETQ.